The 12 T cell receptor beta chains below were found in one sample sequenced in a study of blood T cell repertoires in COVID-19 (TCRdb year 2020). Libraries were prepared through the immunoSEQ multiplex PCR assay. TCRdb mirrors the immuneACCESS table, restricted to in-frame sequences. Some clones are absent from its copies; in checked studies, under half trace to an unresolved V gene, and the reason for the others is unknown. Here the sample has 75,000 to 95,000 clones; 70% to 90% occur a single time. The top ten clones comprise approximately 20% of the sample. Specimen: peripheral blood. The receptors shown here come from a woman between 55 and 75 years old with COVID-19, enrolled during active disease.

The chain combines TRBV14 with TRBJ1-5; unclear D gene. Germline V CDR1 and CDR2: SGHDN, FVKESK. CDR3 size: 13 residues. V was trimmed by 0 bases and J by 9 bases, leaving 9 bases between them. The CDR3 sequence: CASSQDWAGPQHF. DNA for the CDR3: TGTGCCAGCAGCCAAGACTGGGCTGGGCCCCAGCATTTT.

This clone has a handful of counts. This chain joins TRBV7-2 and TRBJ1-5, with 7 bases aligning to TRBD1. CDR3 size: 15 residues. The germline V gene encodes CDR1 SGHTA and CDR2 FQGNSA. V shed 5 bases, J shed 5 bases, and the junction held 9 bases outside the gene matches. Here the CDR3 DNA reads TGTGCCAGCAGCCCGAACCGACAGGGATATCAGCCCCAGCATTTT. Protein product: CASSPNRQGYQPQHF. The complete variable domain, with remaining parts taken from reference TRBV7-2 and TRBJ1-5, reads GAGVSQSPSNKVTEKGKDVELRCDPISGHTALYWYRQSLGQGLEFLIYFQGNSAPDKSGLPSDRFSAERTGGSVSTLTIQRTQQEDSAVYLCASSPNRQGYQPQHFGDGTRLSIL.

The V and J genes are TRBV7-2 and TRBJ1-6, with no clear D. Trimming pared 5 bases from V and 10 bases from J, leaving 21 bases between. The CDR3 covers 16 residues. Germline V gene sequence: CDR1 SGHTA, CDR2 FQGNSA. The CDR3 DNA is TGTGCCAGCAGCAGAGGCGGGCCAGGAGTAGGCTCACCCCTCCACTTT. Translating gives CASSRGGPGVGSPLHF. Combining the CDR3 with reference TRBV7-2 and TRBJ1-6 gives the whole variable domain GAGVSQSPSNKVTEKGKDVELRCDPISGHTALYWYRQSLGQGLEFLIYFQGNSAPDKSGLPSDRFSAERTGGSVSTLTIQRTQQEDSAVYLCASSRGGPGVGSPLHFGNGTRLTVT.

The chain links TRBV3-1 (or the pseudogene TRBV3-2) to TRBJ2-2, with a possible D match to TRBD2 (5 bases). The CDR3 contains 16 residues. V dropped 3 bases and J dropped 1 base, with 12 bases sitting between them. Germline CDR1 is LGHDT and CDR2 is YNNKEL (reference sequence). In DNA form, the CDR3 reads TGTGCCAGCAGCCATCCGTTCGGGGTGAACACCGGGGAGCTGTTTTTT. Protein product: CASSHPFGVNTGELFF.

On this clone itself: In the same sample, other DNA sequences code for this CDR3. The V and J genes are TRBV3-1 (or the pseudogene TRBV3-2) and TRBJ1-3; no firm D call. CDR3 length equals 14 residues. Per germline, CDR1 LGHDT and CDR2 YNNKEL (reference sequence). V was trimmed by 1 base and J by 0 bases, leaving 4 bases between them. CDR3 sequence: CASSQASSGNTIYF. The CDR3 nucleotides read TGTGCCAGCAGCCAAGCCAGCTCTGGAAACACCATATATTTT.

The chain couples TRBV7-2 to TRBJ1-3; 8 bases align to TRBD1. The junction had 3 bases not matched to a gene; V was cut back by 5 bases and J by 6 bases. This CDR3 has 13 amino acids. Germline V gives CDR1 SGHTA, CDR2 FQGNSA. CDR3: CASSGTGLNTIYF. CDR3 DNA: TGTGCCAGCAGCGGGACAGGTTTAAACACCATATATTTT.

The rearrangement uses TRBV6-5 and TRBJ1-1; D perhaps matches TRBD1 (5 bases). Germline CDR1 and CDR2: MNHEY and SVGAGI. This CDR3 is 11 amino acids long. V shed 6 bases and J shed 7 bases, with 9 bases lying between them. This chain's CDR3 is CASSRQFEAFF. CDR3 DNA: TGTGCCAGCAGCAGACAGTTTGAAGCTTTCTTT.

The chain links TRBV10-3 to TRBJ1-1, with D possibly TRBD1 on 6 matching bases. V lost 9 bases, J lost 3 bases, and 17 bases lay in between. The CDR3 is 14 amino acids. Germline V gives CDR1 ENHRY, CDR2 SYGVKD. CDR3 bases: TGTGCCATAACGAATCGACAGGCCGACACTGAAGCTTTCTTT. Encoded protein: CAITNRQADTEAFF.

This clone was seen a handful of times. The rearrangement joins TRBV6-5 to TRBJ1-2, with 9 bases matching TRBD1. The germline V gene has CDR1 MNHEY and CDR2 SVGAGI. The CDR3 extends over 13 amino acids. V shed 10 bases and J 5 bases; nucleotides not matched to a gene: 8. CDR3 in DNA: TGTGCCACCGAGACAGGGGGGGGGTATGGCTACACCTTC. It translates to CATETGGGYGYTF.

The rearrangement links TRBV12-3 or TRBV12-4 to TRBJ2-3; D ambiguous. The CDR3 is made up of 13 amino acids. Between the trimmed V and J ends, which lost 10 bases and 2 bases, there was a span of 13 bases. The CDR3, as DNA: TGTGCCACCAGAGAGGCCATCACAGATACGCAGTATTTT. It encodes CATREAITDTQYF.

V usage is TRBV5-1 and J usage is TRBJ2-7; 9 bases are shared with TRBD1. J was trimmed by 2 bases and V by 4 bases; bases with no gene match: 7. Germline assignment: CDR1 SGHRS and CDR2 YFSETQ. The length of the CDR3 is 15 residues. The CDR3 DNA is TGCGCCAGCAGCCGAGCCGGGACAGGGACCTACGAGCAGTACTTC. Protein product: CASSRAGTGTYEQYF.

V gene TRBV28 combines with J gene TRBJ2-7; 10 bases agree with TRBD1. Unmatched junction bases numbered 4, after V lost 3 bases and J lost 5 bases. The CDR3 has 14 residues. Looked up from germline, CDR1 is MDHEN and CDR2 is SYDVKM. This chain's CDR3 is CASSFRQGANEQYF. The CDR3 nucleotides are TGTGCCAGCAGTTTTAGACAGGGGGCAAACGAGCAGTACTTC.